The 4 T cell receptor beta chains in this list originate from one sample, sequenced in a study of blood T cell repertoires in COVID-19. TCRdb's copy holds only in-frame clones and misses some; the assay was immunoSEQ multiplex PCR. The table has about 150,000 clones, approximately 91% seen once; the top ten hold about 4.9%. The sequenced sample was peripheral blood. The receptor source for this set is a man aged 18 to 30 with COVID-19, enrolled during active disease.

The chain carries TRBV10-3 and TRBJ2-7; 7 bases agree with TRBD1. The CDR3 covers 12 residues. Trimming at V came to 8 bases and at J to 1 base, leaving 2 bases not matched to a gene. Germline V lookup: CDR1 ENHRY, CDR2 SYGVKD. The CDR3 protein is CAISTGSYEQYF. The DNA of the CDR3 is TGTGCCATCTCGACAGGGTCCTACGAGCAGTACTTC.

The V call is TRBV3-1 (or the pseudogene TRBV3-2), the J call TRBJ1-2; tentative D call: TRBD1 (5 bases). Trimming took 5 bases from V and 5 from J, leaving 12 bases between them. This CDR3 spans 13 amino acids. Germline CDR1 reads LGHDT; CDR2 reads YNNKEL (reference sequence). The CDR3 loop is CASSSDSRYGYTF. The CDR3 region has the DNA TGTGCCAGCAGCTCCGACAGCCGATATGGCTACACCTTC.

The rearrangement links TRBV7-9 to TRBJ2-5; D is unclear. Germline V lookup: CDR1 SEHNR, CDR2 FQNEAQ (reference sequence). CDR3 size: 14 residues. The V end was cut by 1 base, the J end by 5 bases, with 11 bases between. The CDR3 DNA reads as TGTGCCAGCAGCTTAGGATCGGGTGGGGAGACCCAGTACTTC. Amino acids: CASSLGSGGETQYF.

This clone has a count of ten or more. The chain joins TRBV28 to TRBJ1-2; 8 nucleotides match TRBD1. This CDR3 region has 15 residues. Germline loops: CDR1 MDHEN, CDR2 SYDVKM. Germline trimming cut 5 bases from V and 2 bases from J; bases unmatched to any gene: 7. As DNA, the CDR3 is TGTGCCAGCAGTCCAGAGGACAGGGAAAACTATGGCTACACCTTC. Translated: CASSPEDRENYGYTF.